The present TCR beta chain was sequenced within a study of blood T cell repertoires in COVID-19. Looking at the study overall: Specimens from acute and convalescent COVID-19 originated in the United States, Italy and Spain. PBMCs, B-cell-depleted T cells, or T cells were the source of the cDNA or gDNA that made up the material.

Germline CDR1 is LNHDA and CDR2 is SQIVND (reference sequence). Trimming shortened V by 0 bases and J by 5 bases, and 16 bases separated the two germline ends. This CDR3 comprises 16 residues. Under the authors' procedure: Estimation of nucleated cell counts relied on the amplification of reference gene primers. Data came from immunoSEQ multiplex PCR; TCRdb stores just in-frame clones and leaves some out. The V and J calls and clone size were taken over from that table, and D and trimming were inferred from the DNA. The repertoire includes about 210,000 clones, around 81% of them detected once, and more than 7% sits in the top ten. This clone was detected only a few times.

The source of this sequence is a woman in her 70s with acute or convalescent COVID-19. What was sequenced was peripheral blood. The chain couples TRBV19 to TRBJ1-2; no clear D. CDR3 region: CASSIDHFLVRYGYTF. The CDR3 DNA is TGTGCCAGTAGTATAGATCACTTTTTGGTTCGGTATGGCTACACCTTC. The complete variable domain, with remaining parts taken from reference TRBV19 and TRBJ1-2, reads DGGITQSPKYLFRKEGQNVTLSCEQNLNHDAMYWYRQDPGQGLRLIYYSQIVNDFQKGDIAEGYSVSREKKESFPLTVTSAQKNPTAFYLCASSIDHFLVRYGYTFGSGTRLTVV.